The 27 T cell receptor beta chains below come from one sample, sequenced in a study of Tregs in tolerant kidney transplant recipients. Profiled with immunoSEQ multiplex PCR; TCRdb holds only in-frame clones, not every one. The data hold about 240,000 clones, with 84% observed a single time. The sample was CD4+ T cells from blood. These receptors were taken from a human donor in good health.

This chain connects TRBV14 to TRBJ1-1; tentatively, D is TRBD1 (5 bases). Germline loops: CDR1 SGHDN, CDR2 FVKESK. This CDR3 is 13 amino acids long. Trimming shortened V by 4 bases and J by 1 base, and 7 bases separated the two germline ends. The CDR3 bases are TGTGCCAGCAGCCGCCAGGGGAACACTGAAGCTTTCTTT. The encoded protein is CASSRQGNTEAFF.

This chain's CDR3 is CASSGTGGTGANVLTF. The CDR3 coding sequence is TGTGCCAGCAGCGGGACCGGAGGTACCGGGGCCAACGTCCTGACTTTC. The chain is built from TRBV9 and TRBJ2-6, with D perhaps matching TRBD2 (5 bases). Germline CDR1 reads SGDLS; CDR2 reads YYNGEE. The length of the CDR3 is 16 residues. The ends were cut back, 3 bases at V and 4 bases at J, with 14 bases in the middle.

This chain uses TRBV27 with TRBJ2-7, with a weak D call TRBD2 (6 bases). This CDR3 contains 14 residues. The germline gives CDR1 MNHEY, CDR2 SMNVEV (reference sequence). Trimming cost V 6 bases and J 3 bases, with 15 bases left between them. CDR3 bases: TGTGCCAGCAGGGTACCGGGAGCTCTCTACGAGCAGTACTTC. Its translation is CASRVPGALYEQYF.

The chain uses TRBV6-5 and TRBJ2-3; D ambiguous. Germline V lookup: CDR1 MNHEY, CDR2 SVGAGI. Trimming cost V 2 bases and J 1 base, with 4 bases left between them. The CDR3 covers 13 residues. CDR3 amino acids: CASSYDGTDTQYF. CDR3 bases: TGTGCCAGCAGTTACGACGGCACAGATACGCAGTATTTT.

J is TRBJ2-7 and V is TRBV15; possibly TRBD1 or TRBD2 for D (6 bases each). From germline, CDR1 is LNHNV and CDR2 YYDKDF (reference sequence). The CDR3 is 14 amino acids. The V gene lost 3 bases and the J gene lost 2 bases, with 11 bases spanning the gap. CDR3 DNA: TGTGCCACCAGCAGGGGGGCGGGACCCTACGAGCAGTACTTC. As protein: CATSRGAGPYEQYF.

The CDR3 DNA follows: TGTGCCAGCAGCTCCCAGGGTCTCCACAATGAGCAGTTCTTC. It encodes CASSSQGLHNEQFF. The J gene is TRBJ2-1, the V gene TRBV7-3, with a weak D call TRBD1 (5 bases). Looked up from germline, CDR1 is SGHTA and CDR2 is FQGTGA. The ends were cut back, 4 bases at V and 5 bases at J, with 12 bases in the middle. CDR3 length equals 14 residues.

The rearrangement links TRBV30 to TRBJ2-1, with no clear D. This CDR3 region has 15 residues. V gave up 3 bases and J gave up 4 bases, with 16 bases separating them. Germline V gene sequence: CDR1 GTSNPN, CDR2 SVGIG (reference sequence). Here the CDR3 DNA reads TGTGCCTGGAGCGCTCATAACCTTCGATACAATGAGCAGTTCTTC. This codes for CAWSAHNLRYNEQFF.

This chain links TRBV4-1 with TRBJ1-2, with D unclear. Looked up from germline, CDR1 is MGHRA and CDR2 is YSYEKL. V dropped 1 base and J dropped 3 bases, with 27 bases sitting between them. The CDR3 has 20 residues. CDR3 region: CASSQGTGLVRGAWDYGYTF. The DNA for the CDR3 is TGCGCCAGCAGCCAAGGCACGGGTTTAGTCAGAGGCGCCTGGGACTATGGCTACACCTTC.

The rearrangement links TRBV21-1 to TRBJ1-2; TRBD1 is the table's D call, not checked against the DNA. TRBV21-1 constitutes a pseudogene. CDR3 length equals 17 residues. The CDR3, as DNA: TGTGCCAGCAGCAATTTCTCCGGGACAGGGGTAGGGGATGGCTACACCTTC. This gives the protein CASSNFSGTGVGDGYTF.

This clone turned up a few times. The chain recombines TRBV5-5 with TRBJ2-5; 9 bases align to TRBD2. The V segment lost 3 bases and the J segment 4 bases; nucleotides outside the gene matches: 7. Germline-derived CDR1 and CDR2 are SGHKS and YYEKEE (reference sequence). This CDR3 region has 15 residues. The chain's CDR3 is CASSSPRGGPETQYF. CDR3 coding DNA: TGTGCCAGCAGCTCCCCGCGGGGGGGCCCAGAGACCCAGTACTTC.

This chain uses TRBV5-1 with TRBJ1-6; D is perhaps TRBD1 (6 bases). CDR1 is SGHRS, CDR2 YFSETQ, per germline. The V and J ends lost 1 base and 10 bases respectively, with 15 bases between them. The CDR3 spans 15 residues. CDR3 nucleotide sequence: TGCGCCAGCAGCTTGAATCTACAGGGTGTATCACCCCTCCACTTT. This codes for CASSLNLQGVSPLHF.

This clone was counted a single time. The chain is built from TRBV4-2 and TRBJ1-2; D is uncertain. The CDR3 has 15 residues. CDR1 and CDR2 from the germline V gene are LGHNA and YNFKEQ. Trimming shortened V by 0 bases and J by 3 bases, and 11 bases separated the two germline ends. CDR3 sequence: CASSQEARVDYGYTF. Here the CDR3 DNA reads TGTGCCAGCAGCCAAGAGGCAAGGGTGGACTATGGCTACACCTTC.

This chain links TRBV30 with TRBJ1-2, with a tentative D call TRBD1 (6 bases). The CDR3 totals 15 residues. V shed 0 bases and J shed 1 base, with 12 bases lying between them. Germline V gives CDR1 GTSNPN, CDR2 SVGIG (reference sequence). The CDR3 sequence: CAWSVGGSRNYGYTF. CDR3 DNA sequence: TGTGCCTGGAGTGTAGGGGGGTCCCGTAACTATGGCTACACCTTC.

With respect to this clone: The sample has other DNA sequences that encode this CDR3 too. This chain connects TRBV6-5 to TRBJ1-1, with D perhaps TRBD1 (6 bases). V gave up 7 bases and J gave up 1 base, with 13 bases separating them. Germline CDR1 MNHEY, CDR2 SVGAGI. The CDR3 extends over 14 amino acids. The CDR3 sequence is CASTSATGNTEAFF. DNA of the CDR3: TGTGCCAGCACCTCCGCGACAGGGAACACTGAAGCTTTCTTT.

J is TRBJ1-6 and V is TRBV4-1; 7 bases match TRBD1. The CDR3 runs to 16 residues. The V gene end was trimmed by 3 bases and the J gene end by 5 bases; junction bases not matched to a gene: 7. Germline CDR1 MGHRA, CDR2 YSYEKL. CDR3 sequence: CASSHAYRGNNSPLHF. The CDR3 nucleotides read TGCGCCAGCAGCCACGCCTACAGGGGCAATAATTCACCCCTCCACTTT.

The chain is built from TRBV5-1 and TRBJ1-4; a weak D match, TRBD1 (5 bases). The CDR3 has 15 residues. Germline V lookup: CDR1 SGHRS, CDR2 YFSETQ. The germline V and J ends were trimmed by 4 bases and 1 base, with 11 bases remaining between them. CDR3 bases: TGCGCCAGCAGCGCAGGGAGGGGAACTAATGAAAAACTGTTTTTT. This gives the protein CASSAGRGTNEKLFF.

The chain combines TRBV7-8 with TRBJ2-3; a weak D match, TRBD2 (6 bases). V lost 5 bases to trimming and J lost 2 bases, with 14 bases between them. Germline V gene lookup returns CDR1 SGHVS and CDR2 FQNEAQ. The CDR3 has 15 residues. CDR3 sequence: CASSRGAGYTDTQYF. The CDR3 nucleotides are TGTGCCAGCAGCCGCGGCGCGGGGTACACAGATACGCAGTATTTT.

The rearrangement links TRBV10-2 to TRBJ2-1; 10 nucleotides align to TRBD2. The CDR3 length is 16 residues. Germline CDR1 is WSHSY and CDR2 is SAAADI. V shed 0 bases and J 5 bases; nucleotides not matched to a gene: 4. This CDR3 is CASSESRTSGNNEQFF. As DNA, the CDR3 is TGCGCCAGCAGTGAGTCGAGGACTAGCGGCAACAATGAGCAGTTCTTC.

The chain uses TRBV7-6 and TRBJ1-2; D is possibly TRBD1 (5 bases). The V and J ends lost 0 bases and 2 bases respectively, with 7 bases between them. CDR3 size: 14 residues. Germline V gene lookup returns CDR1 SGHVS and CDR2 FNYEAQ. The CDR3 nucleotides are TGTGCCAGCAGCTTAGCTGCAGGGAACTATGGCTACACCTTC. It is translated as CASSLAAGNYGYTF.

This sequence joins TRBV27 and TRBJ2-1, with D perhaps TRBD1 (5 bases). The germline V gene has CDR1 MNHEY and CDR2 SMNVEV (reference sequence). Trimming took off 4 bases at V and 2 bases at J, with 15 bases between the two ends. This CDR3 region has 16 residues. This CDR3 reads CASSSGRQLTYNEQFF. The CDR3 DNA is TGTGCCAGCAGTTCAGGGCGACAGTTAACCTACAATGAGCAGTTCTTC.

This chain connects TRBV5-5 to TRBJ2-5, with a possible D match to TRBD2 (6 bases). The V end was cut by 4 bases, the J end by 6 bases, with 16 bases between. The CDR3 consists of 14 residues. Germline CDR1 SGHKS, CDR2 YYEKEE (reference sequence). Here the CDR3 reads CASSQEGILKTQYF. DNA of the CDR3: TGTGCCAGCAGCCAGGAGGGGATCCTTAAGACCCAGTACTTC.

The chain uses TRBV19 and TRBJ1-5; 9 bases are a match to TRBD1. Trimming took 6 bases from V and 3 from J; bases not matched to a gene: 6. The CDR3 is 15 residues long. Germline CDR1 and CDR2: LNHDA and SQIVND (reference sequence). The CDR3 DNA reads TGTGCCAGTAGGATGGACAGGGGTATCAATCAGCCCCAGCATTTT. Translating gives CASRMDRGINQPQHF.

The chain employs TRBV6-5 and TRBJ2-7; weak D call: TRBD1 (5 bases). In germline, CDR1 is MNHEY, CDR2 SVGAGI. This CDR3 region has 13 residues. V lost 4 bases and J lost 3, with 10 bases in between. The CDR3 sequence: CASSSAGIYEQYF. In DNA form, the CDR3 reads TGTGCCAGCAGTTCGGCAGGGATCTACGAGCAGTACTTC.

The V gene is TRBV7-8, the J gene TRBJ1-2; D may be TRBD1 (5 bases). The germline CDR1 and CDR2 sequences are SGHVS and FQNEAQ. Between the trimmed V and J ends, which lost 2 bases and 0 bases, there was a span of 7 bases. The CDR3 is 14 residues long. DNA of the CDR3: TGTGCCAGCAGCTTAACAGGAGCTAACTATGGCTACACCTTC. This gives the protein CASSLTGANYGYTF.

The chain links TRBV7-9 to TRBJ1-5; possibly TRBD1 for D (6 bases). The CDR3 extends over 14 amino acids. Trimming stripped 5 bases from V and 1 base from J, with 9 bases between. Looked up from germline, CDR1 is SEHNR and CDR2 is FQNEAQ (reference sequence). The CDR3 reads CASSLQGSNQPQHF. The CDR3, as DNA: TGTGCCAGCAGCCTACAGGGAAGCAATCAGCCCCAGCATTTT. The entire variable domain, with the rest obtained from reference TRBV7-9 and TRBJ1-5, is as follows: DTGVSQNPRHKITKRGQNVTFRCDPISEHNRLYWYRQTLGQGPEFLTYFQNEAQLEKSRLLSDRFSAERPKGSFSTLEIQRTEQGDSAMYLCASSLQGSNQPQHFGDGTRLSIL.

The genes are TRBV2 and TRBJ1-3, with a tentative D call TRBD1 (5 bases). V was trimmed by 6 bases and J by 0 bases, leaving 12 bases between them. The germline CDR1 and CDR2 sequences are SNHLY and FYNNEI. CDR3 length: 15 residues. The CDR3 region has the DNA TGTGCCAGCAGGGGCGGGGGGTTCTCTGGAAACACCATATATTTT. Its protein product is CASRGGGFSGNTIYF.

This clone was counted a single time. The rearrangement joins TRBV30 to TRBJ1-5; 7 bases are a match to TRBD1. This CDR3 is built from 15 residues. V lost 2 bases and J lost 0; bases outside the gene matches: 4. Germline-derived CDR1 and CDR2 are GTSNPN and SVGIG (reference sequence). The CDR3 is CAWSPGTDSNQPQHF. In DNA form, the CDR3 reads TGTGCCTGGAGTCCCGGGACAGATAGCAATCAGCCCCAGCATTTT.